A single T cell receptor beta chain is shown here with its context. Its binding antigen is unknown. No clone much larger than this one lies a single base away; base qualities are absent. The immunoSEQ Assay, a bias-controlled multiplex PCR, was used to amplify TCRbeta CDR3 regions from genomic DNA. The source study handled its data this way. The number of nucleated cells in each sample was estimated from the amplification of reference gene primers within the assay. To quantify the absolute abundance of each unique TCRbeta CDR3 rearrangement, sequence reads were collapsed and filtered. For each sample, productive Simpson clonality was calculated by taking the square root of Simpson's diversity index across productive rearrangements. The table was pulled from immuneACCESS by TCRdb, which kept in-frame rearrangements only. Such tables lose some clones; where checked, under half of the loss comes from unresolved V genes, and the rest has no known cause. D and trimming come from the DNA, and the V and J calls and clone size come from that table. This sample lists under 170,000 clones; about nine tenths were detected once. About 4% of the sample is taken by the ten largest.

Collaborating institutions collected whole blood in K2EDTA tubes following their own protocols. For TCRbeta analysis, collaborator samples were shipped as frozen whole blood, as isolated PBMCs, or as DNA extracted from either sample type. These data originate in a study of blood T cell repertoires in COVID-19 (dated by TCRdb to the early 2020s). Study-wide context: Samples from collaborators originated in the United States, Italy and Spain and spanned both the acute and convalescent phases of COVID-19. The prospective study material was composed of cDNA or gDNA derived from T cells, B-cell-depleted T cells, or PBMCs. Subjects who had been exposed to COVID-19, were actively infected with it, or had recovered from it provided the deeply sampled blood TCRbeta repertoires that made up the dataset. The repertoires were released in a freely available public database meant as a resource for research on the immune response to SARS-CoV-2. The samples were drawn from the first 160 participants of the ongoing ImmuneRACE study and from 1,254 subjects provided by 6 global collaborators. The sample metadata nearly always contained a de-identified subject ID, COVID-19 status, age in years and sex. HLA class I and class II types, where available, came from metadata supplied by the sample provider rather than from assay-based typing. Overall results and qualifications from the work: Clinical and demographic metadata were provided uncurated, with the amount varying by source and participant.

Based on the germline V gene (reference sequence), the CDR1 and CDR2 sequences are SEHNR and FQNEAQ. The CDR3 runs 13 amino acids, cysteine and phenylalanine included. Only the CDR3 part of the read is kept: 39 bases, read in frame from the first base. Ends trimmed: V by 5 bases, J by 5 bases; bases unmatched to a gene: 2. Specimen: peripheral blood. The chain employs TRBV7-9 and TRBJ2-1; 8 central nucleotides agree with TRBD2. The sequence came from a woman aged 55-70 years with active or convalescent COVID-19. The CDR3 loop reads CASSRSGNNEQFF. The sequence in DNA is TGTGCCAGCAGCCGTAGCGGGAACAATGAGCAGTTCTTC.